This is a list of T cell receptor beta chains from one sample in a study of T cells after yellow fever vaccination. One entry per CDR3 protein results from TCRdb running MiXCR on the 5' RACE reads. The sample consists of some 320,000 distinct CDR3 sequences, roughly 3.9% of them appearing once. Sample: PBMCs, taken 5 days after the yellow fever booster vaccination. These receptors were taken from a young man who received the YFV17D yellow fever vaccine. Each CDR3 is given without its conserved first and last residue. Each record gives: V gene, D gene, CDR3 protein. A D gene is named only where the DNA matches it firmly.

>TRBV2|NA
ASTLTDTQY
>TRBV5-1|TRBD2
ASSLTSQDTQY
>TRBV5-6|NA
ASSPRRPGSYYGYT
>TRBV6-1|TRBD1
ASSSWDRGLNEQF
>TRBV13|NA
ASAGGLRTEAF
>TRBV5-1|NA
ASSLLGGPPIQNYNEQF
>TRBV20-1|NA
SARTQGYEKLF
>TRBV5-1|NA
ASSSGYSGANVLT
>TRBV12-3/TRBV12-4|TRBD1
ASTPYDRVGEQY
>TRBV2|TRBD1
ASSETATRTGTYEQY
>TRBV9|TRBD2
ASSVGTSGGGTDTQY
>TRBV5-1|NA
ASSLNRETQY
>TRBV27|TRBD1
ASSFEGAQPQH
>TRBV5-1|NA
ASSWGAGTDTQY
>TRBV7-9|NA
ASSSGNSPLH
>TRBV7-2|NA
ASSSTEGAQY
>TRBV7-9|NA
ASSSETEAF
>TRBV4-1|NA
ASSQEFGGRGGRKTQY
>TRBV5-1|NA
ASSFSSTPVGGEQF
>TRBV20-1|NA
SARVGGDDSPLH
>TRBV4-1|TRBD1
ASSHGQGARGTQY
>TRBV15|NA
ATSRASGAAETQY
>TRBV4-3|NA
ASSQGHHRTSGEKLF
>TRBV2|NA
ASSSLGGAGNEQF
>TRBV20-1|TRBD1
SATYRGADEQY
>TRBV7-9|NA
ASSFESQGGYT
>TRBV6-5|NA
ASSYSWGGGTEAF
>TRBV12-3/TRBV12-4|NA
ASTLRVRSEAF
>TRBV7-9|NA
ASSSPTGEAIYEQY
>TRBV7-2|NA
ASSLDTGRDNSPLH
>TRBV5-6|NA
ATTKLGTGELF
>TRBV7-2|TRBD2
ASSFGFGGGDQETQY
>TRBV4-1|NA
ASSQEGRSPYEQY
>TRBV12-3/TRBV12-4|NA
ASSRPPDQPQH
>TRBV5-1|TRBD1
ASSLQGAETGNTIY
>TRBV20-1|NA
SAREGSSNQPQH
>TRBV5-1|NA
ASSPDGRIPNLNEKLF
>TRBV7-6|NA
ASSPGGGSYNEQF
>TRBV29-1|NA
SVGSDLYGYT
>TRBV5-1|NA
ASSQLRGMNTEAF
>TRBV5-1|NA
ASSLGQTLTDTQY
>TRBV7-2|NA
ASSNRVPEAF
>TRBV12-3/TRBV12-4|NA
ASSAGPDYGYT
>TRBV12-3/TRBV12-4|TRBD2
ASSWASRAGGTDTQY
>TRBV7-2|NA
ASSSRVATNEKLF